Sequencing of this TCR beta chain was carried out in a study of somatic mutations in cytotoxic T cells in rheumatoid arthritis. Germline V gene data show CDR1 as MGHRA and CDR2 as YSYEKL. The CDR3 has 18 residues. Trimming at V came to 0 bases and at J to 4 bases, leaving 9 bases not matched to a gene. Assay used: immunoSEQ multiplex PCR; TCRdb lists only in-frame clones, some missing. Altogether some 17,000 clones are present, roughly 74% being singletons, with the ten largest covering roughly 16%. Notes on the study in general: Of the expanded CD8+ clones, the antigen targets were not known.

In regard to this clone: Its specificity is unknown.

The receptor comes from an adult with rheumatoid arthritis. The material sequenced was CD8+ T cells sorted from blood. This chain joins TRBV4-1 and TRBJ2-2; 9 bases match TRBD2. The CDR3 DNA reads as TGCGCCAGCAGCCAAGATCCCGCGGGGGGGCGGAGCACCGGGGAGCTGTTTTTT. Encoded protein: CASSQDPAGGRSTGELFF.